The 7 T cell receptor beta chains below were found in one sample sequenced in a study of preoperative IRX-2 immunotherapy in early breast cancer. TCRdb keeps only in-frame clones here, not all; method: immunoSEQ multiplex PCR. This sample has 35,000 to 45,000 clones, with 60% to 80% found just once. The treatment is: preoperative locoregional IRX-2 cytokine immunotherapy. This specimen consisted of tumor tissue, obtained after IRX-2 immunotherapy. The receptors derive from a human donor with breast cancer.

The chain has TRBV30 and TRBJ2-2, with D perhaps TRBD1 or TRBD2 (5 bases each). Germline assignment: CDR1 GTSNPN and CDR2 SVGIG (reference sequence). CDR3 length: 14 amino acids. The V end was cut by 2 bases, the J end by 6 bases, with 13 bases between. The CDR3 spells CAWSYEGRAGELFF. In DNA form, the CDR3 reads TGTGCCTGGAGTTACGAGGGGCGTGCCGGGGAGCTGTTTTTT.

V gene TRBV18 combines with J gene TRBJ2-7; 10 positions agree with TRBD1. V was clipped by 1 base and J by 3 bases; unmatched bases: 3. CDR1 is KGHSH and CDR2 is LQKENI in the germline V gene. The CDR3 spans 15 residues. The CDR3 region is CASSPRDRGYYEQYF. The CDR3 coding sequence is TGTGCCAGCTCACCACGGGACAGGGGTTACTACGAGCAGTACTTC.

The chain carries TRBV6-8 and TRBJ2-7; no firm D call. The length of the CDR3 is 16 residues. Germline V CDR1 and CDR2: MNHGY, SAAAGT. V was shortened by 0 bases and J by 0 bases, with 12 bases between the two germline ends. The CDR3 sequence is CASSYSQVSGSYEQYF. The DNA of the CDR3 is TGTGCCAGCAGTTACTCGCAGGTCTCCGGCTCCTACGAGCAGTACTTC.

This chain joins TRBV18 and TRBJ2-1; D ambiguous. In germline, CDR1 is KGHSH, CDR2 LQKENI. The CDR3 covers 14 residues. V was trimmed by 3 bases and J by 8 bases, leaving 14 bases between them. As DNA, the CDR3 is TGTGCCAGCTCACCGAGTTATACCAGCGATGAGCAGTTCTTC. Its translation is CASSPSYTSDEQFF.

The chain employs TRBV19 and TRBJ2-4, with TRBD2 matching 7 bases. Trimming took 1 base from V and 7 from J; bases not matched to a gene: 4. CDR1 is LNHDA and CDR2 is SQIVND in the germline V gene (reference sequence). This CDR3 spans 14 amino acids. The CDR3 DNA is TGTGCCAGTAGTATAGGACTAGCTGTTAACATTCAGTACTTC. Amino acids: CASSIGLAVNIQYF.

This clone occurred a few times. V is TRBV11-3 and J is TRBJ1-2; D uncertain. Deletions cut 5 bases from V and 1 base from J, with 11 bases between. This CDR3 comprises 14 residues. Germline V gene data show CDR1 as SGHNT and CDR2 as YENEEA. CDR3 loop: CASSSRELNYGYTF. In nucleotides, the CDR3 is TGTGCCAGCAGCAGTCGGGAGCTTAACTATGGCTACACCTTC.

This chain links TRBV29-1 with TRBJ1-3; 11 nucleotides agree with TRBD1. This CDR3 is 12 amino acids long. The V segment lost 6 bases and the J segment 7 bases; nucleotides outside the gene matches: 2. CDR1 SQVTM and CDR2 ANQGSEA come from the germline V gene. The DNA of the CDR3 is TGCAGCGTCGGGGACAGGGGGAACACCATATATTTT. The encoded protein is CSVGDRGNTIYF.